The 32 T cell receptor beta chains in this list originate from one sample, sequenced in a study of vaccination and CD4 T cells after COVID-19. The Oncomine TCR Beta short-read assay sequenced DNA from cultured CD4+ T cells. TCRdb called the PCR reads again in MiXCR, with one record for every CDR3 protein. The sample lists about 13,000 distinct CDR3 sequences, 56% seen once, with over 9.5% in the top ten. For these TCRs, the target antigens are not known. The treatment here: approximately nine-day PBMC culture with coronavirus spike peptide pools or control peptides (ViraFEST assay). The sequencing sample was made of CD4+ T cells from blood, cultured in vitro. These TCRs come from a human donor who had recovered from COVID-19.

This chain connects TRBV28 to TRBJ1-5, with TRBD1 as a possible D gene (6 bases). Germline V lookup: CDR1 MDHEN, CDR2 SYDVKM. This CDR3 is 16 amino acids long. V shed 2 bases and J shed 1 base, with 12 bases lying between them. Here the CDR3 reads CASSLIGGGSNQPQHF. The DNA of the CDR3 is TGTGCCAGCAGTTTAATCGGGGGCGGGAGCAATCAGCCCCAGCATTTT.

V is TRBV19 and J is TRBJ1-5; TRBD1 might be the D (5 bases). V was cut by 0 bases and J by 3 bases, with 9 bases left in between. Germline assignment: CDR1 LNHDA and CDR2 SQIVND (reference sequence). There are 15 residues in the CDR3. The CDR3 is CASSIEGAPNQPQHF. The CDR3 DNA reads as TGTGCCAGTAGTATAGAAGGGGCCCCCAATCAGCCCCAGCATTTT.

The chain recombines TRBV27 with TRBJ1-5; D remains unclear. The CDR3 is 14 amino acids. From germline, CDR1 is MNHEY and CDR2 SMNVEV (reference sequence). V was cut by 5 bases and J by 7 bases, with 15 bases left in between. The CDR3 nucleotides read TGTGCCAGCAGTAAATACTCTCAAGGCCAGCCCCAGCATTTT. Its translation: CASSKYSQGQPQHF.

The rearrangement links TRBV7-2 to TRBJ2-3; 10 bases fit TRBD1. The V segment lost 5 bases and the J segment 14 bases; nucleotides outside the gene matches: 16. Germline CDR1 reads SGHTA; CDR2 reads FQGNSA. The CDR3 sequence is 15 residues long. The CDR3 loop reads CASSPRTWDRGNMYF. CDR3 DNA: TGTGCCAGCAGCCCCCGAACTTGGGACAGGGGCAATATGTATTTT.

This chain connects TRBV7-8 to TRBJ1-5; D is unresolved. The V gene lost 5 bases and the J gene lost 1 base, with 9 bases spanning the gap. The germline V gene encodes CDR1 SGHVS and CDR2 FQNEAQ. The length of the CDR3 is 14 residues. CDR3 DNA sequence: TGTGCCAGCAGCCCAACCCAGAGCAATCAGCCCCAGCATTTT. Amino acids: CASSPTQSNQPQHF.

The V and J genes are TRBV20-1 and TRBJ2-1; D uncertain. CDR3 length: 16 amino acids. The germline CDR1 and CDR2 sequences are DFQATT and SNEGSKA (reference sequence). V was trimmed by 0 bases and J by 1 base, leaving 13 bases between them. This CDR3 is CSARDRTGRSYNEQFF. The CDR3, as DNA: TGCAGTGCTAGAGATCGGACGGGTCGATCCTACAATGAGCAGTTCTTC.

The chain joins TRBV19 to TRBJ2-3, with D perhaps being TRBD1 or TRBD2 (5 bases each). Trimming cost V 11 bases and J 3 bases, with 15 bases left between them. The CDR3 sequence is 13 residues long. Germline V gene sequence: CDR1 LNHDA, CDR2 SQIVND (reference sequence). The CDR3 nucleotides read TGTGCCTCGAGAGGGGCTGGGACAGATACGCAGTATTTT. Amino acids: CASRGAGTDTQYF. The full variable domain, in which reference TRBV19 and TRBJ2-3 provide the parts outside the CDR3, is DGGITQSPKYLFRKEGQNVTLSCEQNLNHDAMYWYRQDPGQGLRLIYYSQIVNDFQKGDIAEGYSVSREKKESFPLTVTSAQKNPTAFYLCASRGAGTDTQYFGPGTRLTVL.

The rearrangement uses TRBV28 and TRBJ2-5; D is unclear. CDR1 and CDR2 from the germline V gene are MDHEN and SYDVKM. With 2 bases removed from V and 5 bases from J, the gap between germline ends came to 6 bases. This CDR3 has 12 residues. The CDR3 spells CASSLVMETQYF. Written as DNA, the CDR3 is TGTGCCAGCAGTTTAGTTATGGAGACCCAGTACTTC.

The chain recombines TRBV6-1 with TRBJ1-5; possibly TRBD1 for D (6 bases). V lost 7 bases and J 9 bases, leaving 19 bases between the germline ends. The CDR3 extends over 14 amino acids. In germline, CDR1 is MNHNS, CDR2 SASEGT. The CDR3 is CASTLGGPRGPQHF. CDR3 sequence (DNA): TGTGCCAGCACCTTGGGGGGGCCGCGTGGGCCCCAGCATTTT.

The CDR3 DNA follows: TGTGCCACAACCCGAGGGGATGGCTACACCTTC. Translated, it gives CATTRGDGYTF. The J gene is TRBJ1-2, the V gene TRBV6-1; tentative D call: TRBD1 (5 bases). Trimming left V 10 bases short and J 6 bases short, with 12 bases between. Germline assignment: CDR1 MNHNS and CDR2 SASEGT. This CDR3 is built from 11 residues.

This clonotype has a handful of counts. The J gene is TRBJ2-3, the V gene TRBV11-1; TRBD2 might be the D (5 bases). Trimming pared 1 base from V and 6 bases from J, leaving 14 bases between. The germline V gene has CDR1 SGHAT and CDR2 FQDESV (reference sequence). The CDR3 runs to 15 residues. The DNA for the CDR3 is TGTGCCAGCAGCTTAGGAGGGATCTCTAGGGATACGCAGTATTTT. It yields the protein CASSLGGISRDTQYF.

The gene calls are TRBV30 and TRBJ2-7, with 10 bases aligning to TRBD1. The germline CDR1 and CDR2 sequences are GTSNPN and SVGIG (reference sequence). The CDR3 has 13 residues. V trimming: 8 bases; J trimming: 1 base; junction bases outside the gene matches: 5. Here the CDR3 DNA reads TGTGCCGGGACAGGGGAAGGATCCTACGAGCAGTACTTC. It specifies CAGTGEGSYEQYF.

V is TRBV7-6 and J is TRBJ2-2; TRBD2 agrees at 10 bases. The CDR3 has 15 residues. Trimming removed 3 bases from V and 6 bases from J; junction bases left unmatched: 4. Germline CDR1 reads SGHVS; CDR2 reads FNYEAQ. CDR3 in DNA: TGTGCCAGCAGCTTGGGCCTAGCGGGAGCCGGGGAGCTGTTTTTT. It codes for CASSLGLAGAGELFF.

V gene TRBV5-4 combines with J gene TRBJ1-6; D gene uncertain. The V end was cut by 4 bases, the J end by 2 bases, with 10 bases between. This CDR3 spans 15 amino acids. Per germline, CDR1 SGHNT and CDR2 YYREEE (reference sequence). The CDR3 sequence is CASSPGTTYNSPLHF. CDR3 coding DNA: TGTGCCAGCAGCCCCGGCACGACCTATAATTCACCCCTCCACTTT.

CDR3 in DNA: TGTGCCAGCAGTGAGACTAGCGACAATGAGCAGTTCTTC. It codes for CASSETSDNEQFF. The chain links TRBV25-1 to TRBJ2-1; 8 nucleotides agree with TRBD2. The trim removed 3 bases at V and 5 bases at J, leaving 0 bases unmatched. The CDR3 runs to 13 residues. Germline loops: CDR1 MGHDK, CDR2 SYGVNS.

The CDR3 reads CASSYPSGAFEQYF. CDR3 bases: TGTGCCAGCAGCTATCCTAGCGGGGCCTTCGAGCAGTACTTC. J is TRBJ2-7 and V is TRBV7-6; TRBD2 matches at 9 bases. Trimming cost V 4 bases and J 6 bases; bases outside gene matches: 7. CDR3 size: 14 residues. Germline V gene data show CDR1 as SGHVS and CDR2 as FNYEAQ.

This clonotype came up a few times. The V gene is TRBV15, the J gene TRBJ2-7; 8 bases line up with TRBD2. The V and J ends lost 0 bases and 5 bases, in that order; junction bases with no gene match: 6. Germline-derived CDR1 and CDR2 are LNHNV and YYDKDF (reference sequence). The CDR3 totals 15 residues. The CDR3 reads CATSRDREGPDEQYF. CDR3 coding DNA: TGTGCCACCAGCAGAGATCGGGAGGGGCCGGACGAGCAGTACTTC.

By share, this clonotype counts as large. J is TRBJ1-5 and V is TRBV6-2 or TRBV6-3; no definite D call. The CDR3 has 17 amino acids. The germline gives CDR1 MNHEY, CDR2 SVGEGT. With 2 bases removed from V and 0 bases from J, the gap between germline ends came to 14 bases. The CDR3 DNA follows: TGTGCCAGCAGTTACGCCGACATACTTTATAGCAATCAGCCCCAGCATTTT. Its translation is CASSYADILYSNQPQHF.

In this sample, this clonotype is medium-sized. This chain links TRBV30 with TRBJ2-7, with a tentative D call TRBD2 (5 bases). Trimming took 2 bases from V and 0 from J, leaving 17 bases between them. Germline V CDR1 and CDR2: GTSNPN, SVGIG (reference sequence). The CDR3 sequence is 16 residues long. The CDR3 reads CAWSRGLSASSYEQYF. CDR3 coding DNA: TGTGCCTGGAGTCGAGGCCTTAGCGCTAGCTCCTACGAGCAGTACTTC.

This clonotype is medium-sized by share. The chain combines TRBV6-1 with TRBJ1-4; D is perhaps TRBD1 (6 bases). Germline V lookup: CDR1 MNHNS, CDR2 SASEGT. V was pared by 6 bases and J by 12 bases, with 17 bases between. The CDR3 runs to 13 residues. CDR3: CASSRLTGVELFF. For the CDR3, the DNA is TGTGCCAGCAGCCGCCTGACAGGCGTTGAACTGTTTTTT.

The chain combines TRBV10-3 with TRBJ1-1, with unresolved D. The CDR3 extends over 16 amino acids. Germline loops: CDR1 ENHRY, CDR2 SYGVKD. V lost 0 bases and J lost 1, with 12 bases in between. This CDR3 reads CAISESRTVWNTEAFF. The CDR3 DNA is TGTGCCATCAGTGAGTCAAGGACCGTTTGGAACACTGAAGCTTTCTTT.

The CDR3: CSARSPTSGRLYEQYF. The CDR3, as DNA: TGCAGTGCCCGAAGCCCGACTAGCGGGAGGCTCTACGAGCAGTACTTC. This rearrangement joins TRBV20-1 to TRBJ2-7; 13 bases match TRBD2. Unmatched junction bases numbered 11, after V lost 6 bases and J lost 3 bases. The CDR3 extends over 16 amino acids. Germline V gives CDR1 DFQATT, CDR2 SNEGSKA (reference sequence).

The rearrangement uses TRBV6-5 and TRBJ2-7, with TRBD1 identical over 7 bases. This CDR3 region has 19 residues. Germline CDR1 reads MNHEY; CDR2 reads SVGAGI. V lost 4 bases and J lost 9; bases outside the gene matches: 27. The DNA for the CDR3 is TGTGCCAGCAGTTTCCCTACCGCCGGGACAGATAAAGGGGGAGCCGGGCAGTACTTC. Protein: CASSFPTAGTDKGGAGQYF.

The chain combines TRBV6-4 with TRBJ2-3; D not certain. This CDR3 has 13 amino acids. V was shortened by 4 bases and J by 0 bases, with 5 bases between the two germline ends. Germline V lookup: CDR1 MRHNA, CDR2 SNTAGT. Written as DNA, the CDR3 is TGTGCCAGCAGTGGTGCTAGCACAGATACGCAGTATTTT. Amino acid sequence: CASSGASTDTQYF.

In its sample, this clonotype was seen a few times. J is TRBJ2-3 and V is TRBV11-2; D ambiguous. The ends were cut back, 7 bases at V and 5 bases at J, with 10 bases in the middle. This CDR3 is 12 amino acids long. Germline V gives CDR1 SGHAT, CDR2 FQNNGV. CDR3 region: CASTATQDTQYF. Written as DNA, the CDR3 is TGTGCCAGCACAGCCACCCAAGATACGCAGTATTTT.

Only a few counts were recorded for this clonotype. This chain uses TRBV28 with TRBJ2-1; TRBD2 matches at 8 bases. Germline CDR1 is MDHEN and CDR2 is SYDVKM. The CDR3 length is 19 residues. After removal of 5 bases from V and 9 bases from J, the junction contained 24 bases not matched to a gene. The DNA for the CDR3 is TGTGCCAGCAGTCTGACCTTTGGGAGCGGGAGAGGGTGGGGTGGTGAGCAGTTCTTC. Protein product: CASSLTFGSGRGWGGEQFF. The variable domain in full, completed from reference TRBV28 and TRBJ2-1, reads DVKVTQSSRYLVKRTGEKVFLECVQDMDHENMFWYRQDPGLGLRLIYFSYDVKMKEKGDIPEGYSVSREKKERFSLILESASTNQTSMYLCASSLTFGSGRGWGGEQFFGPGTRLTVL.

This sequence joins TRBV20-1 and TRBJ1-1; possibly TRBD1 for D (5 bases). The germline V and J ends were trimmed by 8 bases and 3 bases, with 19 bases remaining between them. The CDR3 spans 14 residues. The germline V gene encodes CDR1 DFQATT and CDR2 SNEGSKA (reference sequence). The CDR3 region has the DNA TGCAGTCCAAAACGGGGGTTTAGGGACACTGAAGCTTTCTTT. Its translation is CSPKRGFRDTEAFF.

This clonotype turned up a few times. The chain recombines TRBV27 with TRBJ1-1, with D unresolved. Germline CDR1 MNHEY, CDR2 SMNVEV (reference sequence). This CDR3 region has 15 residues. V lost 5 bases and J lost 2, with 15 bases in between. The DNA for the CDR3 is TGTGCCAGCAGTGACCCCCCCGGAGATAACACTGAAGCTTTCTTT. It encodes CASSDPPGDNTEAFF.

CDR3 sequence: CASSSPGTGVYEQYF. DNA of the CDR3: TGTGCCAGCAGTTCACCTGGGACAGGGGTTTACGAGCAGTACTTC. This sequence joins TRBV28 and TRBJ2-7; 10 nucleotides line up with TRBD1. Unmatched junction bases numbered 7, after V lost 4 bases and J lost 4 bases. The CDR3 is made up of 15 amino acids. Germline V gene data show CDR1 as MDHEN and CDR2 as SYDVKM.

The gene calls are TRBV19 and TRBJ2-1; 9 positions match TRBD2. The CDR3 covers 15 residues. The ends lost 11 bases at V and 2 bases at J; junction bases unmatched: 10. Germline values: CDR1 LNHDA, CDR2 SQIVND (reference sequence). The CDR3 reads CASKTAGGTYNEQFF. The CDR3 nucleotides read TGTGCCTCAAAAACAGCGGGAGGTACCTACAATGAGCAGTTCTTC. The entire variable domain, with the rest obtained from reference TRBV19 and TRBJ2-1, is as follows: DGGITQSPKYLFRKEGQNVTLSCEQNLNHDAMYWYRQDPGQGLRLIYYSQIVNDFQKGDIAEGYSVSREKKESFPLTVTSAQKNPTAFYLCASKTAGGTYNEQFFGPGTRLTVL.

This sequence joins TRBV20-1 and TRBJ1-5, with a tentative D call TRBD1 (5 bases). Trimming took off 3 bases at V and 5 bases at J, with 11 bases between the two ends. From germline, CDR1 is DFQATT and CDR2 SNEGSKA (reference sequence). This CDR3 spans 13 amino acids. The CDR3 spells CSAREGIDQPQHF. The CDR3 nucleotides read TGCAGTGCTAGGGAGGGGATAGATCAGCCCCAGCATTTT.

The chain couples TRBV6-1 to TRBJ2-2; TRBD2 agrees at 13 bases. The CDR3 extends over 14 amino acids. The germline V gene encodes CDR1 MNHNS and CDR2 SASEGT. Losses at the gene ends were 6 bases for V and 10 bases for J; bases not matched to a gene: 5. CDR3 in DNA: TGTGCCAGCAGCCGACTAGCGGGAGGAAAGGAGCTGTTTTTT. This codes for CASSRLAGGKELFF.